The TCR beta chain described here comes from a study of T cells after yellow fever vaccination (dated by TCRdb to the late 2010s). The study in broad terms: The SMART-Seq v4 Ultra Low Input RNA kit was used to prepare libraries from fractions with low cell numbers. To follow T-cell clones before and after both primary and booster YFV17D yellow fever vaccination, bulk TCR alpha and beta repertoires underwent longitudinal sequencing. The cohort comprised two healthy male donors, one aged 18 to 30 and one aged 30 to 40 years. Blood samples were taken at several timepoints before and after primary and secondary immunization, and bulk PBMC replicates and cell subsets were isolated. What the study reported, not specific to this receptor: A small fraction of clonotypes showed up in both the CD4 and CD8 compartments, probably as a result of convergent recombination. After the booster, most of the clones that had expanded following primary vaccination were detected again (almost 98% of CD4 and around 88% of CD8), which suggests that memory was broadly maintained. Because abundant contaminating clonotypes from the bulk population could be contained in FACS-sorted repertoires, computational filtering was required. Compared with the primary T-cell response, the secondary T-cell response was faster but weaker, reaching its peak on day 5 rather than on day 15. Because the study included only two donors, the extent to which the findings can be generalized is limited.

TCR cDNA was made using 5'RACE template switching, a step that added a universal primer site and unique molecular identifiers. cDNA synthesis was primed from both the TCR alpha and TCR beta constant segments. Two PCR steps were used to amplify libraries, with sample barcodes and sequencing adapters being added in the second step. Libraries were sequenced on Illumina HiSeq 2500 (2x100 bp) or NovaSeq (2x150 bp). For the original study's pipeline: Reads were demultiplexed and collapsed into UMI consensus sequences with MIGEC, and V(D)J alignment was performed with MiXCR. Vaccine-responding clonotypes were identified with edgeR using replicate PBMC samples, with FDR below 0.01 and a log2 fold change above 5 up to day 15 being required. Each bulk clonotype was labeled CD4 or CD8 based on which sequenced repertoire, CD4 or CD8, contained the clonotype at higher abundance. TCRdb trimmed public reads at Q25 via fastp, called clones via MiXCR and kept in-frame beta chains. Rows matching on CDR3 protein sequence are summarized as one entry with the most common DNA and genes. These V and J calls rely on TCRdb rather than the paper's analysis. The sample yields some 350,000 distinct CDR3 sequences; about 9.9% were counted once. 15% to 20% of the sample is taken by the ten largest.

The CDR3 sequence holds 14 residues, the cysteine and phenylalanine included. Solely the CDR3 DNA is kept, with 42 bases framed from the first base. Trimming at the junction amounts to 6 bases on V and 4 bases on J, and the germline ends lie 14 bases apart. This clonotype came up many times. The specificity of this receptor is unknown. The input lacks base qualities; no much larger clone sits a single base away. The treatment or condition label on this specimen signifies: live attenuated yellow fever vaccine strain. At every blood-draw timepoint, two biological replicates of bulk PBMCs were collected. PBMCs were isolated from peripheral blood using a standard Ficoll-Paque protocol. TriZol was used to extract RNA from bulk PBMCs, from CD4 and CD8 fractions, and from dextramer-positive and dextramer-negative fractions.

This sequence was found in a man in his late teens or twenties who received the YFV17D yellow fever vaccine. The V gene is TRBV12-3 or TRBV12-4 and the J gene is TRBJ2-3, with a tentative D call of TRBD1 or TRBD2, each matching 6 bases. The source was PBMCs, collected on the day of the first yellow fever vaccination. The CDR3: CASSPRGVADTQYF. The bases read TGTGCCAGCAGCCCGAGGGGGGTTGCAGATACGCAGTATTTT.